The 24 T cell receptor beta chains below come from one sample, sequenced in a study of cytomegalovirus exposure and HLA in healthy donors. With 60 Vbeta and 13 Jbeta primers, the PCR was carried out. Only in-frame clones appear in the TCRdb table, and some are missing; sequencing was by immunoSEQ multiplex PCR. Here the sample table reports around 100,000 clones. Specimen: PBMCs. The receptor set was obtained from a man aged 35 to 55 in good health and CMV-seropositive.

V and J are TRBV9 and TRBJ2-7; the D gene is possibly TRBD2 (7 bases). Per the germline V gene, CDR1 is SGDLS and CDR2 is YYNGEE. The CDR3 runs 14 residues. Trimming pared 4 bases from V and 3 bases from J, leaving 14 bases between. CDR3: CASSKGGTHYEQYF. The DNA of the CDR3 is TGTGCCAGCAGCAAGGGGGGGACCCACTACGAGCAGTACTTC.

The J gene is TRBJ2-2, the V gene TRBV5-1; D possibly corresponds to TRBD1 (6 bases). The CDR3 is 15 amino acids. Per the germline V gene, CDR1 is SGHRS and CDR2 is YFSETQ. V was trimmed by 5 bases and J by 0 bases, leaving 11 bases between them. The CDR3 nucleotides are TGCGCCAGCAGGGGGGCAACCTCGAACACCGGGGAGCTGTTTTTT. Residues: CASRGATSNTGELFF.

The CDR3 DNA reads as TGTGCCAGCAGTTTAGGGGCTCCCTACAATGAGCAGTTCTTC. It translates to CASSLGAPYNEQFF. The chain joins TRBV27 to TRBJ2-1; D is possibly TRBD1 (5 bases). Trimming left V 2 bases short and J 2 bases short, with 7 bases between. The CDR3 runs 14 residues. Germline values: CDR1 MNHEY, CDR2 SMNVEV (reference sequence).

V is TRBV5-8 and J is TRBJ2-1; TRBD1 is a possible D gene (6 bases). Per germline, CDR1 SGHTS and CDR2 YDEGEE. The CDR3 totals 16 residues. V gave up 0 bases and J gave up 1 base, with 11 bases separating them. The CDR3 coding sequence is TGTGCCAGCAGCTTGGCATGGCAGGGGTCCTACAATGAGCAGTTCTTC. Its protein is CASSLAWQGSYNEQFF.

V and J are TRBV4-3 and TRBJ2-6; D is perhaps TRBD2 (6 bases). CDR1 is LGHNA, CDR2 YSLEER, per germline. The CDR3 spans 16 residues. V shed 0 bases and J shed 4 bases, with 10 bases lying between them. Written as DNA, the CDR3 is TGCGCCAGCAGCCAAGAGGGAGGCGGAGGGGCCAACGTCCTGACTTTC. This encodes CASSQEGGGGANVLTF.

The chain is built from TRBV5-6 and TRBJ2-5; D not certain. Germline CDR1 is SGHDT and CDR2 is YYEEEE. CDR3 length equals 13 residues. Trimming shortened V by 1 base and J by 7 bases, and 11 bases separated the two germline ends. The CDR3: CASSLTRVGTQYF. In DNA form, the CDR3 reads TGTGCCAGCAGCTTGACCCGGGTAGGGACCCAGTACTTC.

V usage is TRBV28 and J usage is TRBJ2-7; 9 nucleotides align to TRBD2. Germline CDR1 reads MDHEN; CDR2 reads SYDVKM. The CDR3 contains 14 residues. J was trimmed by 2 bases and V by 8 bases; bases with no gene match: 7. CDR3 sequence: CASGGTSFTYEQYF. In DNA, the CDR3 is TGTGCCAGCGGCGGGACTAGCTTTACCTACGAGCAGTACTTC.

This chain joins TRBV5-1 and TRBJ2-7; D unclear. The CDR3 loop spans 15 amino acids. The V end was cut by 0 bases, the J end by 4 bases, with 14 bases between. Germline lookup yields CDR1 SGHRS and CDR2 YFSETQ. The CDR3 protein is CASSLAAGFPYEQYF. The CDR3 region has the DNA TGCGCCAGCAGCTTGGCGGCAGGCTTCCCTTACGAGCAGTACTTC.

The chain has TRBV5-6 and TRBJ1-5; unclear D gene. Germline values: CDR1 SGHDT, CDR2 YYEEEE. CDR3 length: 16 residues. Trimming removed 2 bases at V and 7 bases at J, with 19 bases between. The CDR3 region is CASSFGPSNAGQPQHF. The CDR3 DNA sequence: TGTGCCAGCAGCTTTGGCCCGTCAAATGCGGGGCAGCCCCAGCATTTT.

The chain combines TRBV18 with TRBJ2-1; 9 nucleotides match TRBD2. CDR1 and CDR2 from the germline V gene are KGHSH and LQKENI. The CDR3 length is 15 residues. V trimming: 3 bases; J trimming: 4 bases; junction bases outside the gene matches: 4. Written as DNA, the CDR3 is TGTGCCAGCTCACCCAGACTAGCGGATTACAATGAGCAGTTCTTC. This gives the protein CASSPRLADYNEQFF.

The rearrangement links TRBV6-1 to TRBJ2-5; tentatively, D is TRBD2 (5 bases). Per the germline V gene, CDR1 is MNHNS and CDR2 is SASEGT. The CDR3 length is 13 residues. Trimming stripped 9 bases from V and 2 bases from J, with 13 bases between. The CDR3 is CASVLALQETQYF. CDR3 bases: TGTGCCAGTGTCCTAGCTTTACAAGAGACCCAGTACTTC.

V and J are TRBV28 and TRBJ2-7; possible D gene TRBD2, 6 bases. This CDR3 has 15 amino acids. V was cut by 7 bases and J by 3 bases, with 19 bases left in between. Germline V CDR1 and CDR2: MDHEN, SYDVKM. As DNA, the CDR3 is TGTGCCAGCATCCCAACGACGGGACTGAACTACGAGCAGTACTTC. Protein: CASIPTTGLNYEQYF.

The V gene is TRBV6-5, the J gene TRBJ1-4; D might be TRBD1 (5 bases). Trimming took 0 bases from V and 6 from J, leaving 11 bases between them. Per germline, CDR1 MNHEY and CDR2 SVGAGI. This CDR3 spans 15 amino acids. The CDR3 sequence is CASSYSGGNYEKLFF. Here the CDR3 DNA reads TGTGCCAGCAGTTACTCGGGGGGGAACTATGAAAAACTGTTTTTT.

This sequence joins TRBV9 and TRBJ2-1; 11 positions match TRBD2. The J segment lost 1 base and the V segment lost 3 bases, leaving 6 bases of the junction unmatched. Germline assignment: CDR1 SGDLS and CDR2 YYNGEE. The CDR3 contains 17 residues. The CDR3 reads CASSAGTSGGSYNEQFF. The CDR3 DNA sequence: TGTGCCAGCAGCGCCGGGACTAGCGGAGGTTCCTACAATGAGCAGTTCTTC.

CDR3 nucleotide sequence: TGTGCCAGCAGCAGAGGGGGAGATGGAAACACCATATATTTT. Amino acids: CASSRGGDGNTIYF. The rearrangement joins TRBV13 to TRBJ1-3, with D perhaps TRBD1 (6 bases). The V gene lost 5 bases and the J gene lost 3 bases, with 11 bases spanning the gap. The V gene's germline CDR1 is PRHDT and CDR2 FYEKMQ (reference sequence). This CDR3 has 14 residues.

V and J are TRBV12-1 and TRBJ2-7; the D call in the table, TRBD1, was not verified against the DNA. TRBV12-1 is marked as a pseudogene. This CDR3 comprises 18 residues. The chain's CDR3 is CASSPPVGAGLTPYEQYF. For the CDR3, the DNA is TGTGCCAGCAGCCCTCCGGTTGGGGCAGGGTTGACACCCTACGAGCAGTACTTC.

This rearrangement joins TRBV7-8 to TRBJ1-5; D might be TRBD1 (6 bases). The germline gives CDR1 SGHVS, CDR2 FQNEAQ. The ends were cut back, 6 bases at V and 2 bases at J, with 8 bases in the middle. CDR3 length: 13 amino acids. The CDR3 DNA follows: TGTGCCAGCAGTCCAGGGGGCAATCAGCCCCAGCATTTT. As protein: CASSPGGNQPQHF.

The rearrangement uses TRBV7-2 and TRBJ2-3; TRBD2 agrees at 9 bases. Per the germline V gene, CDR1 is SGHTA and CDR2 is FQGNSA. The CDR3 is 15 amino acids. The ends lost 3 bases at V and 1 base at J; junction bases unmatched: 2. The CDR3 nucleotides read TGTGCCAGCAGCTTTAGCGGGAGCCGCACAGATACGCAGTATTTT. This sequence encodes CASSFSGSRTDTQYF.

V usage is TRBV27 and J usage is TRBJ1-2; D is possibly TRBD1 (6 bases). Germline CDR1 reads MNHEY; CDR2 reads SMNVEV (reference sequence). The V end was cut by 5 bases, the J end by 11 bases, with 15 bases between. The CDR3 extends over 12 amino acids. CDR3 in amino acids: CASSLIRGKYTF. In nucleotides, the CDR3 is TGTGCCAGCAGTCTCATCAGGGGTAAATACACCTTC.

The chain uses TRBV7-2 and TRBJ1-1, with TRBD1 identical over 7 bases. V gave up 3 bases and J gave up 5 bases; unmatched junction bases: 9. The V gene's germline CDR1 is SGHTA and CDR2 FQGNSA. CDR3 length: 15 residues. This CDR3 is CASSFDRQGGTEAFF. DNA of the CDR3: TGTGCCAGCAGCTTCGATAGACAGGGAGGAACTGAAGCTTTCTTT. The variable domain in full, with the rest retrieved from reference TRBV7-2 and TRBJ1-1, is GAGVSQSPSNKVTEKGKDVELRCDPISGHTALYWYRQSLGQGLEFLIYFQGNSAPDKSGLPSDRFSAERTGGSVSTLTIQRTQQEDSAVYLCASSFDRQGGTEAFFGQGTRLTVV.

The chain is built from TRBV5-4 and TRBJ2-1; 9 positions match TRBD2. Trimming at V came to 0 bases and at J to 9 bases, leaving 13 bases not matched to a gene. The CDR3 is made up of 17 amino acids. The germline CDR1 and CDR2 sequences are SGHNT and YYREEE (reference sequence). CDR3 amino acids: CASSLGFSGSAYGEQFF. CDR3 coding DNA: TGTGCCAGCAGCTTGGGGTTTAGCGGGAGTGCTTATGGTGAGCAGTTCTTC.

The chain recombines TRBV19 with TRBJ1-1, with TRBD1 matching 7 bases. V lost 4 bases, J lost 3 bases, and 11 bases stayed unmatched. This CDR3 contains 16 residues. CDR1 is LNHDA and CDR2 is SQIVND in the germline V gene (reference sequence). CDR3 coding DNA: TGTGCCAGTAGTACTATCAAAACAGGGGTGGACACTGAAGCTTTCTTT. Translating gives CASSTIKTGVDTEAFF.

V usage is TRBV5-6 and J usage is TRBJ2-5, with 7 bases identical to TRBD2. V trimming: 4 bases; J trimming: 4 bases; junction bases outside the gene matches: 7. The CDR3 has 14 amino acids. Germline V gene data show CDR1 as SGHDT and CDR2 as YYEEEE. The CDR3 region is CASSLSGVAETQYF. In DNA, the CDR3 is TGTGCCAGCAGCCTCAGCGGGGTCGCAGAGACCCAGTACTTC. The complete variable domain, with remaining parts taken from reference TRBV5-6 and TRBJ2-5, reads DAGVTQSPTHLIKTRGQQVTLRCSPKSGHDTVSWYQQALGQGPQFIFQYYEEEERQRGNFPDRFSGHQFPNYSSELNVNALLLGDSALYLCASSLSGVAETQYFGPGTRLLVL.

J is TRBJ1-1 and V is TRBV27; perhaps TRBD1 as D (6 bases). V was clipped by 2 bases and J by 10 bases, with 20 bases between them. The CDR3 runs 15 residues. CDR1 and CDR2 from the germline V gene are MNHEY and SMNVEV (reference sequence). Here the CDR3 DNA reads TGTGCCAGCAGTTTACGGGGAGGGGGAGTGTTAGGAGCTTTCTTT. Protein product: CASSLRGGGVLGAFF.